This T cell receptor (beta chain) emerged from a study of beta chain features in type 1 diabetes (dated by TCRdb to about 2018). Describing the broader study: Mean age, gender distribution, total cell number and subset yield did not differ between patients and healthy donors. A total of 107,917,701 sorted cells were examined across all samples, and the number of cells per subset was strongly correlated with RNA yield. The study compared TCRB repertoires of sorted circulating CD4+ T cell subsets between recently diagnosed type 1 diabetes patients and matched healthy donors. Whereas all 30 or so donors provided naive and central memory subsets, regulatory and stem cell-like memory subsets were isolated from just 8 patients and about 8 healthy donors. Paper-wide results and their limitations: Because small numbers of individuals were included in the HLA sub-analyses, any influence of HLA type on TCRB rearrangement was left unresolved. Type 1 diabetes patients showed a moderate but significant shortening of TCRB CDR3 length in all four CD4+ subsets. PCR might favor shorter templates, but patient and control samples were amplified and corrected together, so any skew would affect both groups equally. Because cDNA was sequenced instead of genomic DNA, activated cells with high expression could be over-represented, although the groups did not differ in activation or CD3 levels. Naive, central memory and regulatory TCRB repertoires appeared to be more alike among patients than among healthy donors. At VDJ recombination sites, type 1 diabetes patients had fewer insertions and more deleted nucleotides, which implies abnormalities in thymic rearrangement.

The entire amount of isolated RNA was reverse transcribed using the High Capacity cDNA Reverse Transcription Kit, so the sequenced TCRB transcripts were expressed ones. Deep immunoSEQ sequencing was performed on naive, central memory and regulatory T cell samples, with an average of roughly 3.5 million total reads per sample. After sorted cells were lysed in RLT buffer, RNA was extracted with DNase-treated RNeasy Micro or Mini kits, with the choice depending on cell number. To prevent cross-contamination, every cell subset was processed on its own, while patient and healthy donor samples were processed together. Using the immunoSEQ multiplex PCR, TCRB sequences were amplified from cDNA into 87-bp fragments spanning the CDR3 region. Sequencing of the amplicons was done on the Illumina HiSeq platform. The study's processing was this. PCR bias was corrected computationally using synthetic template baselines, and reads within Hamming distance 2 were collapsed, with unmergeable singletons discarded. Reads were aligned against IMGT to assign V, D and J genes, CDR3 length and insertions or deletions at six rearrangement sites. Within each subset, clonotype counts were normalized to sorted cell number, and only after that were true diversity and Gini coefficients computed with the tcR R package. Repertoire sharing was quantified using the overlap coefficient calculated on TCRB nucleotide sequences. Out-of-frame TCRB sequences from naive cells were analyzed to stand in for the pre-selection repertoire. What TCRdb holds here is the immuneACCESS table cut down to in-frame rearrangements. Part of the clones is not present; checked against another copy, under half of the missing clones reflect an unresolved V gene, and the others are unexplained. D and trimming come from the DNA, and the V and J calls and clone size come from that table. The sample contains 150,000 to 200,000 clones, about 63% of them found a single time. About 0.081% of the sample goes to the ten largest clones.

A single peripheral blood draw of 90 to 150 mL on average was collected from each donor into heparinised tubes. A BD FACSAria II and a panel including CD45RO, CCR7, CD25, CD127, CD95 and CD27 were used to sort naive, central memory, regulatory and stem cell-like memory CD4+ T cells. A purity above 95% was achieved for all sorted populations. PBMCs were isolated immediately by Lymphoprep density gradient centrifugation and stained directly without culture. So that batch effects would be minimized, each experiment stained and sorted samples in pairs, pairing one healthy donor with one patient. Comments on this clone: Its specific antigen is unknown. Qualities for individual bases were not recorded, and no much larger clone is one base off.

The CDR3 sequence holds 14 residues, the cysteine and phenylalanine included. The DNA shown is the 42-base CDR3, in frame from base 1. Reading the germline V gene gives CDR1 SGHDN and CDR2 FVKESK. V is cut by 5 bases and J by 5 bases, and the space between the germline ends is 12 bases. The chain is encoded by TRBV14 joined to TRBJ2-2, with the D gene not confidently named. The sequencing sample was made of naive CD4+ T cells from blood. This specimen's cell subset or site label, interpreted: true naive CD4+ T cells. This TCR came from a man aged 30 to 45 with type 1 diabetes. DNA sequence: TGTGCCAGCAGCTCCGTGTTTGGGACCGGGGAGCTGTTTTTT. This translates into CASSSVFGTGELFF.